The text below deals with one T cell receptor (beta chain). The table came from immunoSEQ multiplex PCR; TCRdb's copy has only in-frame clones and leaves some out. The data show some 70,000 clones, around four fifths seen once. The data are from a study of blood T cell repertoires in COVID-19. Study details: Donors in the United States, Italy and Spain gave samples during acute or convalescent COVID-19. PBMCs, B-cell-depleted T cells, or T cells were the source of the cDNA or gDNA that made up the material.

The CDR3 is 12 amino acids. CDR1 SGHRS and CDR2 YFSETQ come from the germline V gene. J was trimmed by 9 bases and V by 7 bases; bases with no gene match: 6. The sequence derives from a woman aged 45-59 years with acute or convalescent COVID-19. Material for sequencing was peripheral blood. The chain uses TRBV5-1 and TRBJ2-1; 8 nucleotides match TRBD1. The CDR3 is CASLQGEIEQFF. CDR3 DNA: TGCGCCAGCTTACAGGGGGAGATTGAGCAGTTCTTC. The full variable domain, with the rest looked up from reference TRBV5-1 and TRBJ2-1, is KAGVTQTPRYLIKTRGQQVTLSCSPISGHRSVSWYQQTPGQGLQFLFEYFSETQRNKGNFPGRFSGRQFSNSRSEMNVSTLELGDSALYLCASLQGEIEQFFGPGTRLTVL.